This T cell receptor (beta chain) derives from a study of T cells in Graves' hyperthyroidism and ophthalmopathy. Trimming pared 3 bases from V and 5 bases from J, leaving 13 bases between. The CDR3 loop spans 14 amino acids. From germline, CDR1 is MDHEN and CDR2 SYDVKM. Study findings and constraints: Most clonotypes expanded in thyroid above 0.001 were likewise present in blood. Patients with ophthalmopathy were separated from those with stable hyperthyroidism by a 13 V-J model.

This clonotype was found many times. Its antigen is not identified. A roughly 9.3 ml volume of fresh peripheral blood provided the PBMCs. The CDR3 regions of TCR beta were amplified from RNA transcripts. With the HTBI primer set, the TCR CDR3 went through a first round of RT-PCR. TCRdb passed the multiplex PCR reads through MiXCR, listing each CDR3 protein once. Among 350,000 to 450,000 distinct CDR3 sequences listed, 14% were seen once. This TCR was sampled from a woman aged 55-70 years with Graves' hyperthyroidism. Input material: blood. The chain joins TRBV28 to TRBJ2-5; D could derive from TRBD1 or TRBD2 (5 bases each). CDR3 sequence reads: CASSFRGPAETQYF. Here the CDR3 DNA reads TGTGCCAGCAGTTTCCGGGGACCCGCGGAGACCCAGTACTTC.